The 21 T cell receptor beta chains below were found in one sample sequenced in a study of T cells after somatic rescue of genetic block. Assay: immunoSEQ multiplex PCR; the TCRdb copy retains only in-frame clones and omits some. The sample contains under 150,000 clones, about 93% of which appear only once. Sequencing input: peripheral blood mononuclear cells (PBMCs). These receptors all come from a woman between 18 and 30 years old.

This chain links TRBV9 with TRBJ1-1; maybe TRBD1 (5 bases). Germline V lookup: CDR1 SGDLS, CDR2 YYNGEE. The V and J ends lost 0 bases and 1 base respectively, with 10 bases between them. The CDR3 is 15 residues long. The CDR3 spells CASSVGAGPNTEAFF. CDR3 coding DNA: TGTGCCAGCAGCGTAGGTGCAGGGCCGAACACTGAAGCTTTCTTT.

The V and J genes are TRBV18 and TRBJ2-6; D perhaps matches TRBD1 (6 bases). V lost 3 bases to trimming and J lost 2 bases, with 14 bases between them. Looked up from germline, CDR1 is KGHSH and CDR2 is LQKENI. The CDR3 runs 17 residues. The CDR3 loop is CASSPLAGVTGANVLTF. The CDR3 DNA sequence: TGTGCCAGCTCACCTTTGGCAGGGGTTACTGGGGCCAACGTCCTGACTTTC.

The CDR3 DNA follows: TGCGCCAGCAGCTTGGGGGACACTGTCTCTGGAAACACCATATATTTT. Translation gives CASSLGDTVSGNTIYF. This sequence joins TRBV5-1 and TRBJ1-3; D might be TRBD1 (6 bases). The CDR3 is made up of 16 amino acids. Germline V lookup: CDR1 SGHRS, CDR2 YFSETQ. Trimming shortened V by 0 bases and J by 0 bases, and 10 bases separated the two germline ends. Full variable domain (remainder filled in from reference TRBV5-1 and TRBJ1-3): KAGVTQTPRYLIKTRGQQVTLSCSPISGHRSVSWYQQTPGQGLQFLFEYFSETQRNKGNFPGRFSGRQFSNSRSEMNVSTLELGDSALYLCASSLGDTVSGNTIYFGEGSWLTVV.

The V call is TRBV6-5, the J call TRBJ2-7, with TRBD1 matching over 9 bases. The junction had 4 bases not matched to a gene; V was cut back by 5 bases and J by 5 bases. The germline V gene encodes CDR1 MNHEY and CDR2 SVGAGI. CDR3 length equals 13 residues. In DNA, the CDR3 is TGTGCCAGCAGTAGTGGGACAGGGAACGAGCAGTACTTC. It codes for CASSSGTGNEQYF.

The rearrangement links TRBV18 to TRBJ2-1, with no clear D. The CDR3 runs 13 residues. Germline CDR1 reads KGHSH; CDR2 reads LQKENI. V lost 6 bases and J 0 bases, leaving 6 bases between the germline ends. Here the CDR3 reads CASSLSSYNEQFF. The CDR3, as DNA: TGTGCCAGCTCGCTCAGCTCCTACAATGAGCAGTTCTTC.

In this sample, this clone turned up a few times. The gene calls are TRBV9 and TRBJ2-7, with TRBD2 matching 9 bases. The CDR3 sequence is 16 residues long. Germline V CDR1 and CDR2: SGDLS, YYNGEE. V dropped 1 base and J dropped 3; count of bases not matched to a gene: 8. The chain's CDR3 is CASSVSRLAARYEQYF. CDR3 bases: TGTGCCAGCAGCGTATCGCGACTAGCGGCCCGCTACGAGCAGTACTTC.

The V call is TRBV7-3, the J call TRBJ2-2; 8 bases are shared with TRBD1. In germline, CDR1 is SGHTA, CDR2 FQGTGA. This CDR3 is 16 amino acids long. J was trimmed by 4 bases and V by 7 bases; bases with no gene match: 11. CDR3 loop: CASKPTDRESTGELFF. CDR3 in DNA: TGTGCCAGCAAACCAACGGACAGGGAGAGCACCGGGGAGCTGTTTTTT.

The chain uses TRBV30 and TRBJ1-6; a weak D match, TRBD1 (5 bases). Germline CDR1 reads GTSNPN; CDR2 reads SVGIG (reference sequence). Trimming cost V 2 bases and J 7 bases, with 18 bases left between them. The CDR3 covers 16 residues. CDR3 nucleotides: TGTGCCTGGAGTTTTTTGCGCAGGGCCGGCAATTCACCCCTCCACTTT. It encodes CAWSFLRRAGNSPLHF. Together with reference TRBV30 and TRBJ1-6, the CDR3 gives the full variable domain: SQTIHQWPATLVQPVGSPLSLECTVEGTSNPNLYWYRQAAGRGLQLLFYSVGIGQISSEVPQNLSASRPQDRQFILSSKKLLLSDSGFYLCAWSFLRRAGNSPLHFGNGTRLTVT.

A single count supports this clone. This sequence joins TRBV5-4 and TRBJ2-5, with D unclear. This CDR3 contains 13 residues. Germline CDR1 is SGHNT and CDR2 is YYREEE (reference sequence). V was trimmed by 5 bases and J by 2 bases, leaving 10 bases between them. CDR3 coding DNA: TGTGCCAGCAGACAAGAGTGGCAAGAGACCCAGTACTTC. This codes for CASRQEWQETQYF.

V and J are TRBV25-1 and TRBJ1-3; maybe TRBD1 (5 bases). V was clipped by 3 bases and J by 1 base, with 7 bases between them. Germline V lookup: CDR1 MGHDK, CDR2 SYGVNS. The CDR3 is 14 residues long. CDR3: CASSETASGNTIYF. CDR3 coding DNA: TGTGCCAGCAGTGAGACAGCTTCTGGAAACACCATATATTTT. Full variable domain (missing parts from reference TRBV25-1 and TRBJ1-3): EADIYQTPRYLVIGTGKKITLECSQTMGHDKMYWYQQDPGMELHLIHYSYGVNSTEKGDLSSESTVSRIRTEHFPLTLESARPSHTSQYLCASSETASGNTIYFGEGSWLTVV.

The V call is TRBV5-1, the J call TRBJ1-2; D not resolved. V was pared by 0 bases and J by 8 bases, with 14 bases between. There are 14 residues in the CDR3. The V gene's germline CDR1 is SGHRS and CDR2 YFSETQ. This CDR3 is CASSLEGPKRGYTF. For the CDR3, the DNA is TGCGCCAGCAGCTTGGAAGGGCCCAAAAGGGGCTACACCTTC.

The chain has TRBV7-9 and TRBJ1-6; weak D call: TRBD1 (6 bases). The CDR3 sequence is 15 residues long. Germline CDR1 reads SEHNR; CDR2 reads FQNEAQ (reference sequence). The V end was cut by 6 bases, the J end by 8 bases, with 17 bases between. DNA of the CDR3: TGTGCCAGCAGTTTACAGGGTTTAGGAGATTCACCCCTCCACTTT. Protein product: CASSLQGLGDSPLHF.

The genes are TRBV21-1 and TRBJ2-6; the table assigns TRBD1, which was not confirmed against the DNA. TRBV21-1 is termed a pseudogene. This CDR3 region has 16 residues. In nucleotides, the CDR3 is TGTGCCAGCAGCAAACAGGGTCCCGCCGAGGCCAACGTCCTGACTTTC. Translating gives CASSKQGPAEANVLTF.

This clone occurred a few times. The chain employs TRBV6-1 and TRBJ1-2; 8 bases map to TRBD1. V lost 1 base, J lost 4 bases, and 5 bases stayed unmatched. CDR3 length: 15 amino acids. Germline V gene lookup returns CDR1 MNHNS and CDR2 SASEGT. CDR3 DNA sequence: TGTGCCAGCAGTGAAGTTGAGGACAGGGTCTATGGCTACACCTTC. Protein: CASSEVEDRVYGYTF.

V usage is TRBV6-1 and J usage is TRBJ1-2; D call uncertain. The CDR3 totals 12 residues. V gave up 5 bases and J gave up 4 bases, with 8 bases separating them. The germline V gene encodes CDR1 MNHNS and CDR2 SASEGT. The CDR3 DNA reads as TGTGCCAGCAGTACACGTAGCTATGGCTACACCTTC. It specifies CASSTRSYGYTF.

The gene calls are TRBV19 and TRBJ1-6; D is unclear. This CDR3 contains 14 residues. Germline V gene data show CDR1 as LNHDA and CDR2 as SQIVND (reference sequence). V was clipped by 6 bases and J by 7 bases, with 13 bases between them. The DNA for the CDR3 is TGTGCCAGTAGCGAGGGAGTTTGGAATTCACCCCTCCACTTT. This gives the protein CASSEGVWNSPLHF.

Concerning this clone itself: Mismatch with germline at one junction end may stem from a read error. This sequence joins TRBV7-9 and TRBJ2-4; a weak D match, TRBD1 (6 bases). The CDR3 has 11 residues. Per germline, CDR1 SEHNR and CDR2 FQNEAQ (reference sequence). The CDR3 nucleotides are TGTGCCAGCAGCTTAGGGGCAGGGGCCCTCTTC. Residues: CASSLGAGALF.

The V and J genes are TRBV18 and TRBJ2-7; a weak D match, TRBD1 (6 bases). CDR1 and CDR2 (germline): KGHSH, LQKENI. The V gene lost 3 bases and the J gene lost 1 base, with 10 bases spanning the gap. This CDR3 spans 14 amino acids. The CDR3 nucleotides are TGTGCCAGCTCACCCGGACAGCAATCCTACGAGCAGTACTTC. Translation gives CASSPGQQSYEQYF.

The V call is TRBV5-8, the J call TRBJ1-6; D gene unclear. Germline lookup yields CDR1 SGHTS and CDR2 YDEGEE. This CDR3 is 15 amino acids long. V was clipped by 4 bases and J by 3 bases, with 11 bases between them. The CDR3 reads CASSVLGGYNSPLHF. The CDR3 DNA sequence: TGTGCCAGCAGCGTACTCGGCGGCTATAATTCACCCCTCCACTTT.

The chain has TRBV5-1 and TRBJ2-5; 7 bases line up with TRBD1. The end of the DNA is better explained by TRBJ2-7, so the J call may be wrong. Germline values: CDR1 SGHRS, CDR2 YFSETQ. This CDR3 contains 16 residues. CDR3 DNA sequence: TGCGCCAGCAGCTTGGGCGTGGGACAGAAAACCTACGAGCAGTACTTC. Protein sequence: CASSLGVGQKTYEQYF.

CDR3 DNA sequence: TGTGCCAGCAGCTTACTGGGTCGGGGAACCGGGACTAGCGGTAATGAGCAGTTCTTC. Translation gives CASSLLGRGTGTSGNEQFF. The V call is TRBV5-4, the J call TRBJ2-1, with 11 positions matching TRBD2. CDR3 length equals 19 residues. Germline loops: CDR1 SGHNT, CDR2 YYREEE (reference sequence). After removal of 2 bases from V and 7 bases from J, the junction contained 17 bases not matched to a gene.